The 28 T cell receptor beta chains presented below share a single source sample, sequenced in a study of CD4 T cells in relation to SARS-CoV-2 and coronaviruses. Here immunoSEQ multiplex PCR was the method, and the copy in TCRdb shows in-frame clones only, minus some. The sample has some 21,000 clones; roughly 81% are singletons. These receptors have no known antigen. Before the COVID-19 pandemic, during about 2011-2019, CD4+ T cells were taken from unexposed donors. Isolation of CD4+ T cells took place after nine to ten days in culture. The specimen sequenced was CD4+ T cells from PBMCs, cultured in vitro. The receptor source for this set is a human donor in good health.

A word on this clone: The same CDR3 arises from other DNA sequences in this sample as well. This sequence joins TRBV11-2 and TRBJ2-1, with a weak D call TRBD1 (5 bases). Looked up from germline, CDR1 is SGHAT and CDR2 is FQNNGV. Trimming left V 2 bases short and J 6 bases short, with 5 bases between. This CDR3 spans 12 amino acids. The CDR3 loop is CASSLTGNEQFF. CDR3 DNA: TGTGCCAGCAGCTTAACAGGCAATGAGCAGTTCTTC.

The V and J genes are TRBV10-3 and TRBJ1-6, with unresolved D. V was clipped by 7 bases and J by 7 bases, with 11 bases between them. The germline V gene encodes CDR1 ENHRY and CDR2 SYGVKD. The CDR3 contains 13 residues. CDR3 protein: CAINGQENSPLHF. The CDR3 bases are TGTGCCATCAATGGCCAGGAAAATTCACCCCTCCACTTT.

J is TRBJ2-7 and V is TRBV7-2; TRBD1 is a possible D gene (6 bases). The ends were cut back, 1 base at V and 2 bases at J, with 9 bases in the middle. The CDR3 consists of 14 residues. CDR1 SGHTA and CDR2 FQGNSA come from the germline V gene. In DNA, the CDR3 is TGTGCCAGCAGCTTAGAGGGGACAACCTACGAGCAGTACTTC. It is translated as CASSLEGTTYEQYF.

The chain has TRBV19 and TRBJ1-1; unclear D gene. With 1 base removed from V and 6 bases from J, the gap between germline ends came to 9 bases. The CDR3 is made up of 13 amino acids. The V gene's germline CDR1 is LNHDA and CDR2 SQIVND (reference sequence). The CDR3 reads CASSIVDGPEAFF. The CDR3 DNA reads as TGTGCCAGTAGTATAGTGGACGGTCCTGAAGCTTTCTTT.

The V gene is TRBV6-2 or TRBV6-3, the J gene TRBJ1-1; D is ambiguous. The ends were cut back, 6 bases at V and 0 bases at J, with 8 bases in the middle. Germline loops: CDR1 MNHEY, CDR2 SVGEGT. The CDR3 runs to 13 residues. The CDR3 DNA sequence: TGTGCCAGCAGCGTGCGCATGAACACTGAAGCTTTCTTT. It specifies CASSVRMNTEAFF.

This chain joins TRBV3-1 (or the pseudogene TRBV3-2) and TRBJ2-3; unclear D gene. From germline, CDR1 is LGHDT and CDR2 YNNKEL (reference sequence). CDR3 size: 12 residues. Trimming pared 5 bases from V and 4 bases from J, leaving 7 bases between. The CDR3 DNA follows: TGTGCCAGCAGCTCCCGCCCAGATACGCAGTATTTT. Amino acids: CASSSRPDTQYF.

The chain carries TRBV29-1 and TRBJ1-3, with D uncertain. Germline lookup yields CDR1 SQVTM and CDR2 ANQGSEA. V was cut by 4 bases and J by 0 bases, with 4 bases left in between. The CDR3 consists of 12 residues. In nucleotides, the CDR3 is TGCAGCGTTGCCCCCTCTGGAAACACCATATATTTT. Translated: CSVAPSGNTIYF.

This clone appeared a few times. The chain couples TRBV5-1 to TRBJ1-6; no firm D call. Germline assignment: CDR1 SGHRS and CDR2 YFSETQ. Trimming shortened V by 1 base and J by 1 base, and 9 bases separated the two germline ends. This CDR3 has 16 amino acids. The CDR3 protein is CASSLRGSSYNSPLHF. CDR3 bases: TGCGCCAGCAGCTTGCGGGGATCGTCCTATAATTCACCCCTCCACTTT.

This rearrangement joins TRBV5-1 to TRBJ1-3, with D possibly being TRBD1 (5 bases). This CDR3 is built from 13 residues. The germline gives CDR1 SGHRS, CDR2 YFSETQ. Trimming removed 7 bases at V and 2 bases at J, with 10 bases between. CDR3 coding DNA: TGCGCCAGCCGACAGCCTCCTGGAAACACCATATATTTT. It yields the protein CASRQPPGNTIYF.

The CDR3, as DNA: TGTGCCAGCAGCTGGGAGTGGGGTACCGGGGAGCTGTTTTTT. Translation: CASSWEWGTGELFF. The chain is built from TRBV7-2 and TRBJ2-2, with D possibly being TRBD2 (5 bases). The CDR3 is made up of 14 amino acids. Germline assignment: CDR1 SGHTA and CDR2 FQGNSA. V was trimmed by 4 bases and J by 5 bases, leaving 11 bases between them.

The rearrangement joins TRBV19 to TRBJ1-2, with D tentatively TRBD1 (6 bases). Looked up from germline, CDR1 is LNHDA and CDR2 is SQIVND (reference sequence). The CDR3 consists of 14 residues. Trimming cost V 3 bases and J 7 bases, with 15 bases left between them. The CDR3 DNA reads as TGTGCCAGTAGTATTGGGCGGGACATCGTTGGCTACACCTTC. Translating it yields CASSIGRDIVGYTF.

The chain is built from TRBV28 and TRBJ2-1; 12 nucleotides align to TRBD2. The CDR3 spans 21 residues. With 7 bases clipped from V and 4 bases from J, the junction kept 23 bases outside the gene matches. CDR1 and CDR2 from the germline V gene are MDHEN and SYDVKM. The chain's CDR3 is CASTTLEGQGSLAGGYNEQFF. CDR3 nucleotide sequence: TGTGCCAGCACCACCCTGGAGGGGCAGGGGTCACTAGCGGGGGGTTACAATGAGCAGTTCTTC.

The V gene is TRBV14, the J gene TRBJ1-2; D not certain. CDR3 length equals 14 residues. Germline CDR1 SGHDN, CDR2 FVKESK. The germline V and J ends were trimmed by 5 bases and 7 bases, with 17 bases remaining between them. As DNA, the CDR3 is TGTGCCAGCAGCTATTCTAGGAGCAGCAGTGGCTACACCTTC. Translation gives CASSYSRSSSGYTF.

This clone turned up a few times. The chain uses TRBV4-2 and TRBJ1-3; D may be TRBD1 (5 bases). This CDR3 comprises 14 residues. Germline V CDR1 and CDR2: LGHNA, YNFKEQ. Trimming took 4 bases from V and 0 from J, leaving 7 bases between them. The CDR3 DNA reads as TGTGCCAGCAGCCGAGACAGCTCTGGAAACACCATATATTTT. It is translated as CASSRDSSGNTIYF.

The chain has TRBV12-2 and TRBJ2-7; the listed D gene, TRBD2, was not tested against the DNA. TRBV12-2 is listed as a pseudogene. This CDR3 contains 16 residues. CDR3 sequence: CASRLEPSGRVYEQYF. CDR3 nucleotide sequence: TGTGCAAGTCGCTTAGAACCCAGCGGGAGGGTGTACGAGCAGTACTTC.

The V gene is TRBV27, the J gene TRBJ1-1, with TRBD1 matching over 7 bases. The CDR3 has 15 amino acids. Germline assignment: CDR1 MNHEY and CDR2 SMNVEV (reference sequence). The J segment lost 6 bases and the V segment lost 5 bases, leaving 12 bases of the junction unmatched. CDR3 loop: CASSPRSTGQSEAFF. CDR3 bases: TGTGCCAGCAGTCCCCGATCGACAGGGCAATCTGAAGCTTTCTTT.

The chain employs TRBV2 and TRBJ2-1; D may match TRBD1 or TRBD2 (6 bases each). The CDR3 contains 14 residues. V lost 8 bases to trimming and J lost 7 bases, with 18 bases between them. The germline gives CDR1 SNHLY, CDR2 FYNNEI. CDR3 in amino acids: CASLAGGSGNEQFF. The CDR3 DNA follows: TGTGCCAGCCTAGCCGGGGGCTCGGGTAATGAGCAGTTCTTC.

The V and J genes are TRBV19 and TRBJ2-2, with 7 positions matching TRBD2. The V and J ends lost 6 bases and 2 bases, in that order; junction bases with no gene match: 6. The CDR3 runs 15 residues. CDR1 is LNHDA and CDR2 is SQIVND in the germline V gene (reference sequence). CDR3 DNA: TGTGCCAGTAGGTGGGGGGGGACTAACACCGGGGAGCTGTTTTTT. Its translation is CASRWGGTNTGELFF. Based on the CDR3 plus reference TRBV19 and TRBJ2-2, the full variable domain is DGGITQSPKYLFRKEGQNVTLSCEQNLNHDAMYWYRQDPGQGLRLIYYSQIVNDFQKGDIAEGYSVSREKKESFPLTVTSAQKNPTAFYLCASRWGGTNTGELFFGEGSRLTVL.

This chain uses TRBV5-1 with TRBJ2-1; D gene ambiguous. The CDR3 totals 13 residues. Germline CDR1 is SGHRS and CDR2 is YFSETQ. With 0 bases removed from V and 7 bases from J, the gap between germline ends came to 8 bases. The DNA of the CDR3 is TGCGCCAGCAGCTTGGTGTCGCCAAATGAGCAGTTCTTC. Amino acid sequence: CASSLVSPNEQFF.

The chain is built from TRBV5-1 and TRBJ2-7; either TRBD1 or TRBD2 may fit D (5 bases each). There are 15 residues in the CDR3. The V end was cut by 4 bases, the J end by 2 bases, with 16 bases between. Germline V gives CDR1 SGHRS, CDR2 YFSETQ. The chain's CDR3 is CASSDGTPGAYEQYF. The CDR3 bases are TGCGCCAGCAGCGACGGGACCCCCGGGGCCTACGAGCAGTACTTC. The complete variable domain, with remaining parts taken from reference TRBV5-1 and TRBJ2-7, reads KAGVTQTPRYLIKTRGQQVTLSCSPISGHRSVSWYQQTPGQGLQFLFEYFSETQRNKGNFPGRFSGRQFSNSRSEMNVSTLELGDSALYLCASSDGTPGAYEQYFGPGTRLTVT.

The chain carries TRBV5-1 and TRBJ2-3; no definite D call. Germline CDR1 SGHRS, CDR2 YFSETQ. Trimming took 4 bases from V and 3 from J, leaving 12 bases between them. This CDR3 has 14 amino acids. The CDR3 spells CASSQIPSTDTQYF. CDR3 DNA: TGCGCCAGCAGCCAAATACCTTCGACAGATACGCAGTATTTT. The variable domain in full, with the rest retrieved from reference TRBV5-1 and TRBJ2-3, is KAGVTQTPRYLIKTRGQQVTLSCSPISGHRSVSWYQQTPGQGLQFLFEYFSETQRNKGNFPGRFSGRQFSNSRSEMNVSTLELGDSALYLCASSQIPSTDTQYFGPGTRLTVL.

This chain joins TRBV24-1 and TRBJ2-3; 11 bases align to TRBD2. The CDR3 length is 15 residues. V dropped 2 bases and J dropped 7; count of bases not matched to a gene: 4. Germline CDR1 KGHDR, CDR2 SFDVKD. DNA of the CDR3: TGTGCCACCAGTGATTCTAGCGGGGGGACCCATACGCAGTATTTT. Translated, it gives CATSDSSGGTHTQYF.

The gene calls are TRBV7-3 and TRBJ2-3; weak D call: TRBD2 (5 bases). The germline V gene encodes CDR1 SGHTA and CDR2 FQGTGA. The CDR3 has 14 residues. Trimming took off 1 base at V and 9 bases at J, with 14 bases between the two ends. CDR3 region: CASSLNGVDGTQYF. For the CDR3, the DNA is TGTGCCAGCAGCTTAAACGGGGTCGATGGGACGCAGTATTTT.

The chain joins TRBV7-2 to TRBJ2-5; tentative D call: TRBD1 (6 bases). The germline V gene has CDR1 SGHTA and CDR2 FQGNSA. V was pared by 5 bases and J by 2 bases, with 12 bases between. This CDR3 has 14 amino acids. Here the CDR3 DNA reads TGTGCCAGCAGCCTACAGGGAAATCAAGAGACCCAGTACTTC. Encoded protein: CASSLQGNQETQYF.

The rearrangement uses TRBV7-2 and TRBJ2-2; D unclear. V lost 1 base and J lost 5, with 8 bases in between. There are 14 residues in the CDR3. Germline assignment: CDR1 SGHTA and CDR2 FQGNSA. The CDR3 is CASSLVGETGELFF. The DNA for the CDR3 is TGTGCCAGCAGCTTAGTCGGTGAAACCGGGGAGCTGTTTTTT.

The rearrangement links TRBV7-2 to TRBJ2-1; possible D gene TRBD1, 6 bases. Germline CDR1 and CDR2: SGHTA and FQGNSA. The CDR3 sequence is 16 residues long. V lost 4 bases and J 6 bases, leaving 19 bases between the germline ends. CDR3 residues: CASSSLRTGQVNEQFF. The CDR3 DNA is TGTGCCAGCAGCTCCCTTCGAACAGGGCAAGTCAATGAGCAGTTCTTC.

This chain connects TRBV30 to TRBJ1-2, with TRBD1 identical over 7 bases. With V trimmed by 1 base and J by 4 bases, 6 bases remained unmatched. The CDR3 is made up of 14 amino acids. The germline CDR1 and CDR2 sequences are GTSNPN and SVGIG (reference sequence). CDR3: CAWSGDRNLYGYTF. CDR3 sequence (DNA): TGTGCCTGGAGTGGGGACAGAAACCTCTATGGCTACACCTTC.

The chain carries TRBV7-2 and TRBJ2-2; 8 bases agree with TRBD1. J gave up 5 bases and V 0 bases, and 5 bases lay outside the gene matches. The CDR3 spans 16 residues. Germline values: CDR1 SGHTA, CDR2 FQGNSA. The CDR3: CASSLAQTGVTGELFF. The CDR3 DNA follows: TGTGCCAGCAGCTTAGCGCAGACAGGGGTGACCGGGGAGCTGTTTTTT. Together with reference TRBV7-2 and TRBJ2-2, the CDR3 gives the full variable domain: GAGVSQSPSNKVTEKGKDVELRCDPISGHTALYWYRQSLGQGLEFLIYFQGNSAPDKSGLPSDRFSAERTGGSVSTLTIQRTQQEDSAVYLCASSLAQTGVTGELFFGEGSRLTVL.